This T cell receptor beta chain was observed in a study of human T cells and chemical hapten exposure. CDR1 SGHRS and CDR2 YFSETQ come from the germline V gene. The CDR3 length is 15 residues. V gave up 0 bases and J gave up 1 base, with 8 bases separating them. Individual cDNA molecules had unique molecular identifiers attached to them by the library. One entry per CDR3 protein, called by TCRdb with MiXCR from the RACE reads. The sample lists about 110,000 distinct CDR3 sequences; 9% to 9.5% were seen once. Only a few counts were recorded for this clonotype. Indicated time point: patch test 2, 6 weeks after DPC sensitization. Treatment described: therapeutic diphenylcyclopropenone sensitization with weekly scalp DPC. Blood collection happened ahead of applying each patch test.

The chain employs TRBV5-1 and TRBJ2-1; no clear D. The receptor's source is a woman aged 40 to 50 with alopecia areata. Some clones in this sample may be carry-over from other donors' samples. Material: whole blood, obtained in connection with sensitization to the hapten diphenylcyclopropenone (DPC). In DNA form, the CDR3 reads TGCGCCAGCAGCTTGGAAGGGCTTTCCTACAATGAGCAGTTCTTC. It codes for CASSLEGLSYNEQFF.